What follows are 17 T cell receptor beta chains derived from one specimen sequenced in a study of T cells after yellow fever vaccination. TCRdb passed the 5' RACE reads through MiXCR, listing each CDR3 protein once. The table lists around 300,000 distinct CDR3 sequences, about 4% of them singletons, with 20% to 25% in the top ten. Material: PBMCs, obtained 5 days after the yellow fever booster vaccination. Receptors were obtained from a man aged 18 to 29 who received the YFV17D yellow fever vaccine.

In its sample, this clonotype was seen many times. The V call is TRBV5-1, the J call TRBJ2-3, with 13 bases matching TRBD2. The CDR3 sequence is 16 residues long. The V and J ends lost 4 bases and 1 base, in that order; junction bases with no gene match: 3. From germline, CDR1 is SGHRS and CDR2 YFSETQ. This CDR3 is CASSMGLAGRTDTQYF. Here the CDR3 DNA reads TGCGCCAGCAGCATGGGACTAGCGGGGCGCACAGATACGCAGTATTTT.

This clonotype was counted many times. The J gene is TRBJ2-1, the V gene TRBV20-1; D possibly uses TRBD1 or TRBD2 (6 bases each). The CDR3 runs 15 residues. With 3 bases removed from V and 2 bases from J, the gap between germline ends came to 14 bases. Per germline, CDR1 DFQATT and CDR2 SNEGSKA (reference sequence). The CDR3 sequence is CSASSGASPYNEQFF. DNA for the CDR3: TGCAGTGCTAGTTCGGGGGCTTCCCCCTACAATGAGCAGTTCTTC.

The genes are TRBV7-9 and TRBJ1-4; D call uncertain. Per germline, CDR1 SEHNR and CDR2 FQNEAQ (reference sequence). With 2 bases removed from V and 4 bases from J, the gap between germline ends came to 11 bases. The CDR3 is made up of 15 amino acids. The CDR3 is CASSLRIGVNEKLFF. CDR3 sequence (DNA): TGTGCCAGCAGCTTACGGATCGGCGTTAATGAAAAACTGTTTTTT. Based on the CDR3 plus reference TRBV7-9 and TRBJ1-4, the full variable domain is DTGVSQNPRHKITKRGQNVTFRCDPISEHNRLYWYRQTLGQGPEFLTYFQNEAQLEKSRLLSDRFSAERPKGSFSTLEIQRTEQGDSAMYLCASSLRIGVNEKLFFGSGTQLSVL.

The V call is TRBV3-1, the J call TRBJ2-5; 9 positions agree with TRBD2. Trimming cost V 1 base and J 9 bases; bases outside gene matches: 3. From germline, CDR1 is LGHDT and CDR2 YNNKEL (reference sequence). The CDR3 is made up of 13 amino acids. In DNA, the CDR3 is TGTGCCAGCAGCCAAGGACTAGCGGAGGCCCAGTACTTC. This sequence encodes CASSQGLAEAQYF.

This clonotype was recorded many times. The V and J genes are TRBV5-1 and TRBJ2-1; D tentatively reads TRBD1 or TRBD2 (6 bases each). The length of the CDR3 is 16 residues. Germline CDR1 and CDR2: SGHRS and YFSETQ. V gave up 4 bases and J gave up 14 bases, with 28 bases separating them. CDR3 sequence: CASSTGGYTGTPPEFF. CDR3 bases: TGCGCCAGCAGCACTGGGGGGTACACAGGGACTCCCCCTGAGTTCTTC.

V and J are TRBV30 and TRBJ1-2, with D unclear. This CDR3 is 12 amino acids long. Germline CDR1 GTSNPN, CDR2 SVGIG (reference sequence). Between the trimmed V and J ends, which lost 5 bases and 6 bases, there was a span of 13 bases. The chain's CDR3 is CAWSGRLDGYTF. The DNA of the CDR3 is TGTGCCTGGTCCGGTCGCTTGGATGGCTACACCTTC. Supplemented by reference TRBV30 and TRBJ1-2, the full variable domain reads SQTIHQWPATLVQPVGSPLSLECTVEGTSNPNLYWYRQAAGRGLQLLFYSVGIGQISSEVPQNLSASRPQDRQFILSSKKLLLSDSGFYLCAWSGRLDGYTFGSGTRLTVV.

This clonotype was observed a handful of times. CDR3 in amino acids: CASSLALDFVGYTF. CDR3 in DNA: TGTGCCAGCAGCTTAGCTTTGGACTTCGTCGGCTACACCTTC. The chain links TRBV7-9 to TRBJ1-2; no definite D call. Germline lookup yields CDR1 SEHNR and CDR2 FQNEAQ (reference sequence). V was pared by 0 bases and J by 8 bases, with 13 bases between. CDR3 length: 14 residues.

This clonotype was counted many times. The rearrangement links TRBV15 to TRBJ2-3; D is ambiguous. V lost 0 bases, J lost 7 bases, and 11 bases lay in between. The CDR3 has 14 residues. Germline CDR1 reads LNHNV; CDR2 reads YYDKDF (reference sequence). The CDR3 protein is CATSRDSPFNTQYF. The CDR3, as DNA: TGTGCCACCAGCAGAGATAGCCCGTTTAATACGCAGTATTTT. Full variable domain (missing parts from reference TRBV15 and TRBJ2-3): DAMVIQNPRYQVTQFGKPVTLSCSQTLNHNVMYWYQQKSSQAPKLLFHYYDKDFNNEADTPDNFQSRRPNTSFCFLDIRSPGLGDTAMYLCATSRDSPFNTQYFGPGTRLTVL.

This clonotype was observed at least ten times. CDR3 DNA: TGCGCCAGCAGCCAAGGGCCCCTGGTCTCCTACAATGAGCAGTTCTTC. It encodes CASSQGPLVSYNEQFF. The chain uses TRBV4-1 and TRBJ2-1; D remains ambiguous. This CDR3 has 16 residues. The germline gives CDR1 MGHRA, CDR2 YSYEKL. V lost 1 base and J lost 0, with 10 bases in between.

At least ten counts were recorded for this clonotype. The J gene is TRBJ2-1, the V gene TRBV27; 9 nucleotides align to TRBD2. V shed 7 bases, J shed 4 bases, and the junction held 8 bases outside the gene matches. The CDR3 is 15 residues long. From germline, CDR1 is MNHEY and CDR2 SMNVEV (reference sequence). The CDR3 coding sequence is TGTGCCAGCACCTCCGCCAGCGGGGGGTACAATGAGCAGTTCTTC. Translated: CASTSASGGYNEQFF.

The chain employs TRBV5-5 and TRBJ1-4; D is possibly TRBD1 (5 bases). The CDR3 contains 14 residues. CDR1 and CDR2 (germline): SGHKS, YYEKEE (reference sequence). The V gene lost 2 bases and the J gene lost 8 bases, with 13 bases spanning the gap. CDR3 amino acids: CASSFRLGPEKLFF. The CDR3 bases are TGTGCCAGCAGCTTTCGGTTGGGGCCGGAAAAACTGTTTTTT.

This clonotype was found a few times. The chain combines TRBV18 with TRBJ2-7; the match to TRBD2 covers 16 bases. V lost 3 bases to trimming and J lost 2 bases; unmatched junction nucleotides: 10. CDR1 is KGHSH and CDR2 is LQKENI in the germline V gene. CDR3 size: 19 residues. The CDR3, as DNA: TGTGCCAGCTCACCTCGGGGGACTAGCGGGGGGGCCCCACCCTACGAGCAGTACTTC. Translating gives CASSPRGTSGGAPPYEQYF.

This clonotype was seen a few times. The CDR3 bases are TGTGCCAGCAGTTTAGCCCCCCTGGCCCAGGCGAACATTCAGTACTTC. Translated: CASSLAPLAQANIQYF. The V call is TRBV12-3 or TRBV12-4, the J call TRBJ2-4; unclear D gene. The ends were cut back, 0 bases at V and 7 bases at J, with 16 bases in the middle. The CDR3 runs to 16 residues.

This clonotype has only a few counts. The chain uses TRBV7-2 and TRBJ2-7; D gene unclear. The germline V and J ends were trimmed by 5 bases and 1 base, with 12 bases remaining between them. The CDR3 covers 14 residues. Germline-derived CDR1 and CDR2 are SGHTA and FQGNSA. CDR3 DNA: TGTGCCAGCAGCGTCGCTCTAGTATCCTACGAGCAGTACTTC. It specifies CASSVALVSYEQYF.

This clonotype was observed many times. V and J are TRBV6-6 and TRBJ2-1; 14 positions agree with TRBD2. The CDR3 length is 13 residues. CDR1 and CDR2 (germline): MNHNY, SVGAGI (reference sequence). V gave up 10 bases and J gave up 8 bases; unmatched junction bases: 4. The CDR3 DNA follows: TGTGCCACCGGGACTAGCGGGGGCTATGAGCAGTTCTTC. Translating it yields CATGTSGGYEQFF.

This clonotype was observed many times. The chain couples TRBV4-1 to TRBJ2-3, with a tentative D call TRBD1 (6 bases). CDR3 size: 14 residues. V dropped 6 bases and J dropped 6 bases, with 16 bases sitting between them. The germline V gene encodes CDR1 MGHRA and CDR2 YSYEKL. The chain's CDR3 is CASRHGQGRDTQYF. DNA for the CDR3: TGCGCCAGCAGGCACGGCCAGGGGCGGGATACGCAGTATTTT.

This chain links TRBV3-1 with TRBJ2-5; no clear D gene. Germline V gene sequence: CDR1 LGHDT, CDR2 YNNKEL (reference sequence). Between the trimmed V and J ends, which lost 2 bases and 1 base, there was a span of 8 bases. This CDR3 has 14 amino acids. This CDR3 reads CASSQPRGQETQYF. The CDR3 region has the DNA TGTGCCAGCAGCCAACCTCGAGGCCAAGAGACCCAGTACTTC.